This is a list of T cell receptor beta chains from one sample in a study of vaccination effects on CD4 cells after COVID-19. The table came from immunoSEQ multiplex PCR; TCRdb's copy has only in-frame clones and leaves some out. The data contain about 66,000 clones, around three quarters of them singletons. For these TCRs, the target antigens are not known. The source material was CD4+ T cells from PBMCs cultured with HCoV-OC43 spike peptides, sampled after COVID-19 vaccination. The source of these receptors is a human donor who received a COVID-19 vaccine. Both conserved end residues are part of each CDR3. The D gene is left open where the match is weak. Rows may omit the clone size; those that give it use once, few, many or a size class.

V gene: TRBV6-5; D gene: NA; J gene: TRBJ1-2; clone size: NA; CDR3 DNA: TGTGCCAGCAGTTCGAGGGGTGGCTACACCTTC; CDR3 protein: CASSSRGGYTF
V gene: TRBV5-1; D gene: NA; J gene: TRBJ1-5; clone size: NA; CDR3 DNA: TGCGCCAGCAGCCGAATAGGGGGCAATCAGCCCCAGCATTTT; CDR3 protein: CASSRIGGNQPQHF
V gene: TRBV18; D gene: TRBD1; J gene: TRBJ1-6; clone size: NA; CDR3 DNA: TGTGCCAGCTCCCTGACCGGGACAGGGGTGAGTTCACCCCTCCACTTT; CDR3 protein: CASSLTGTGVSSPLHF
V gene: TRBV12-3/TRBV12-4; D gene: NA; J gene: TRBJ1-5; clone size: NA; CDR3 DNA: TGTGCCAGCAGTTTTGGCAATCAGCCCCAGCATTTT; CDR3 protein: CASSFGNQPQHF
V gene: TRBV5-8; D gene: TRBD1; J gene: TRBJ2-5; clone size: NA; CDR3 DNA: TGTGCCAGCAGCTTGTACAGGGGGACCCAAGAGACCCAGTACTTC; CDR3 protein: CASSLYRGTQETQYF
V gene: TRBV15; D gene: NA; J gene: TRBJ2-5; clone size: once; CDR3 DNA: TGTGCCACCAGCAGAGCCCTACAAGAGACCCAGTACTTC; CDR3 protein: CATSRALQETQYF
V gene: TRBV2; D gene: NA; J gene: TRBJ2-3; clone size: NA; CDR3 DNA: TGTGCCAGCAGTGAGGTTCCGCTAGGCCCTAGCACAGATACGCAGTATTTT; CDR3 protein: CASSEVPLGPSTDTQYF
V gene: TRBV18; D gene: TRBD2; J gene: TRBJ2-5; clone size: once; CDR3 DNA: TGTGCCAGCTCACCGGGACTACAAGAGACCCAGTACTTC; CDR3 protein: CASSPGLQETQYF
V gene: TRBV7-8; D gene: NA; J gene: TRBJ1-4; clone size: NA; CDR3 DNA: TGTGCCAGCAGCTTAGAAAGGGACCGAACGAGGGAAAAACTGTTTTTT; CDR3 protein: CASSLERDRTREKLFF
V gene: TRBV4-1; D gene: TRBD2; J gene: TRBJ2-2; clone size: NA; CDR3 DNA: TGCGCCAGCAGCCAAGATTTAATAGGGAGGGGAAACACCGGGGAGCTGTTTTTT; CDR3 protein: CASSQDLIGRGNTGELFF
V gene: TRBV2; D gene: NA; J gene: TRBJ2-2; clone size: few; CDR3 DNA: TGTGCCAGTAATCGGGAGAACACCGGGGAGCTGTTTTTT; CDR3 protein: CASNRENTGELFF
V gene: TRBV24-1; D gene: NA; J gene: TRBJ2-3; clone size: NA; CDR3 DNA: TGTGCCACCTCCCGGACAGATAGAAACACAGATACGCAGTATTTT; CDR3 protein: CATSRTDRNTDTQYF
V gene: TRBV5-1; D gene: TRBD1; J gene: TRBJ1-2; clone size: NA; CDR3 DNA: TGCGCCAGCAGATTTGGACAGGGTAACTATGGCTACACCTTC; CDR3 protein: CASRFGQGNYGYTF
V gene: TRBV4-2; D gene: NA; J gene: TRBJ2-5; clone size: NA; CDR3 DNA: TGTGCCAGCAGCCTCCGTTTGGGCATGGCAGAGACCCAGTACTTC; CDR3 protein: CASSLRLGMAETQYF
V gene: TRBV3-1/TRBV3-2; D gene: NA; J gene: TRBJ2-1; clone size: NA; CDR3 DNA: TGTGCCAGCAGCCAAGATCGGGGGACCTACAATGAGCAGTTCTTC; CDR3 protein: CASSQDRGTYNEQFF
V gene: TRBV12-5; D gene: TRBD2; J gene: TRBJ2-2; clone size: NA; CDR3 DNA: TGTGCTAGTGGTCCCCTAGCGGGGGTCAACACCGGGGAGCTGTTTTTT; CDR3 protein: CASGPLAGVNTGELFF
V gene: TRBV5-1; D gene: NA; J gene: TRBJ1-2; clone size: NA; CDR3 DNA: TGCGCCAGCAGCTTGGGGGTCCAGAGCCCTAACTATGGCTACACCTTC; CDR3 protein: CASSLGVQSPNYGYTF
V gene: TRBV7-3; D gene: TRBD2; J gene: TRBJ2-2; clone size: NA; CDR3 DNA: TGTGCCAGCAGCTCAGAGCGGGGGGTCGACACCGGGGAGCTGTTTTTT; CDR3 protein: CASSSERGVDTGELFF
V gene: TRBV5-1; D gene: NA; J gene: TRBJ1-6; clone size: NA; CDR3 DNA: TGCGCCAGCAGCTTGTCGGGCAGCGAGCGGTCACCCCTCCACTTT; CDR3 protein: CASSLSGSERSPLHF
V gene: TRBV24-1; D gene: NA; J gene: TRBJ1-2; clone size: NA; CDR3 DNA: TGTGCCACCAGTGACATGACAGTCAACTATGGCTACACCTTC; CDR3 protein: CATSDMTVNYGYTF
V gene: TRBV7-2; D gene: NA; J gene: TRBJ2-2; clone size: few; CDR3 DNA: TGTGCCAGCAGCTTATGGTCCAGGGGAAACACCGGGGAGCTGTTTTTT; CDR3 protein: CASSLWSRGNTGELFF
V gene: TRBV5-1; D gene: TRBD1; J gene: TRBJ1-1; clone size: NA; CDR3 DNA: TGCGCCAGCAGCTCGGGGGACTCGGACAGGGCAGCTTTCTTT; CDR3 protein: CASSSGDSDRAAFF
V gene: TRBV5-6; D gene: TRBD1; J gene: TRBJ1-1; clone size: NA; CDR3 DNA: TGTGCCAGCAGCTCTATTACAGACAGGGCCATAAACACTGAAGCTTTCTTT; CDR3 protein: CASSSITDRAINTEAFF
V gene: TRBV20-1; D gene: NA; J gene: TRBJ1-2; clone size: NA; CDR3 DNA: TGCAGTGCTAGTGAACCAGCTAACTATGGCTACACCTTC; CDR3 protein: CSASEPANYGYTF
V gene: TRBV25-1; D gene: TRBD2; J gene: TRBJ2-3; clone size: NA; CDR3 DNA: TGTGCCAGCAGTGGGGGGGGAGGCAGACCAAGCACAGATACGCAGTATTTT; CDR3 protein: CASSGGGGRPSTDTQYF
V gene: TRBV7-8; D gene: TRBD1; J gene: TRBJ1-5; clone size: NA; CDR3 DNA: TGTGCCAGCAGCTCACAGGGGCTTAGCAATCAGCCCCAGCATTTT; CDR3 protein: CASSSQGLSNQPQHF
V gene: TRBV19; D gene: NA; J gene: TRBJ1-2; clone size: few; CDR3 DNA: TGTGCCAGTAGTATATCGGGACAACTGGCCTACACCTTC; CDR3 protein: CASSISGQLAYTF